This T cell receptor (beta chain) originates from a study of cytomegalovirus exposure and HLA in healthy donors. Whole-study context: Of the donors genotyped, 398 in all, over 80% fell in the Caucasian-associated ancestry cluster.

Study-level findings and limits: V segments that were indistinguishable, TRBV6-2 and TRBV6-3 among them, were omitted from analysis. According to an earlier analysis, most TCR beta V segments yielded productive rearrangements about 90% or about 30% of the time.

Regarding this clone: Its matching antigen is unknown.

Primers: 60 Vbeta forward and 13 Jbeta reverse. TCRdb's copy holds only in-frame clones and misses some; the assay was immunoSEQ multiplex PCR. The repertoire consists of some 120,000 clones, with approximately 77% occurring once and the leading ten covering 1.8%. CDR1 and CDR2 from the germline V gene are KGHSH and LQKENI. The CDR3 length is 13 residues. V was trimmed by 6 bases and J by 8 bases, leaving 13 bases between them. The TCR was taken from a man younger than 30 in good health and CMV-seronegative. Sample: PBMCs. V is TRBV18 and J is TRBJ1-4; D uncertain. CDR3 bases: TGTGCCAGCTCGCGCGAGCGGGCAGAAAAACTGTTTTTT. This codes for CASSRERAEKLFF.